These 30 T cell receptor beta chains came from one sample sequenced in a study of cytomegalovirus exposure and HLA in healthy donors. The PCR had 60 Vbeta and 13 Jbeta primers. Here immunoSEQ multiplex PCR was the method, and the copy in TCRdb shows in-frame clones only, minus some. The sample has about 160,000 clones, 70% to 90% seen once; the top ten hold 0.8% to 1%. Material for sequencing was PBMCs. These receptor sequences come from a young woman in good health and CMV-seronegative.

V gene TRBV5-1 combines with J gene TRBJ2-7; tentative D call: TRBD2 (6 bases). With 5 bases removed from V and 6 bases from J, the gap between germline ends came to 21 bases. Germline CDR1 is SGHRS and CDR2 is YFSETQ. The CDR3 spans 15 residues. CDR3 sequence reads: CASSTPGTQSGEQYF. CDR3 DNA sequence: TGCGCCAGCAGTACCCCCGGGACTCAATCCGGCGAGCAGTACTTC.

The CDR3 loop is CASSRAGEFYEQYF. The CDR3 bases are TGTGCCAGCAGTAGAGCGGGCGAGTTCTACGAGCAGTACTTC. The chain recombines TRBV27 with TRBJ2-7, with a weak D call TRBD2 (6 bases). The ends were cut back, 5 bases at V and 3 bases at J, with 14 bases in the middle. Looked up from germline, CDR1 is MNHEY and CDR2 is SMNVEV (reference sequence). The CDR3 extends over 14 amino acids.

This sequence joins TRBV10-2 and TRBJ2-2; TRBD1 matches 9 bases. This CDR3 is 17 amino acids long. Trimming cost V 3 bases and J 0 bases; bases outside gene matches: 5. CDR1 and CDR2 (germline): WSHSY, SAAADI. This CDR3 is CASSEKGQGANTGELFF. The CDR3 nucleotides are TGCGCCAGCAGTGAAAAGGGACAGGGCGCGAACACCGGGGAGCTGTTTTTT.

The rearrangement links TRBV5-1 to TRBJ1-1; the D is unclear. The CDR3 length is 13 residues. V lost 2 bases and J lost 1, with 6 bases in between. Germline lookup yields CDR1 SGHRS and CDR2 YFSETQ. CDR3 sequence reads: CASSFTSNTEAFF. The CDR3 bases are TGCGCCAGCAGCTTTACATCGAACACTGAAGCTTTCTTT.

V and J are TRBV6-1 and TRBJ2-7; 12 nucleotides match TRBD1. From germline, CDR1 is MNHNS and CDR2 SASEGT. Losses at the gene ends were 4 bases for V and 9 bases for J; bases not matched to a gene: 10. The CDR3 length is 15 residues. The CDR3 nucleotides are TGTGCCAGCAGTGTTTCACCGGGACAGGGGGCCGGGCAGTACTTC. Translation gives CASSVSPGQGAGQYF.

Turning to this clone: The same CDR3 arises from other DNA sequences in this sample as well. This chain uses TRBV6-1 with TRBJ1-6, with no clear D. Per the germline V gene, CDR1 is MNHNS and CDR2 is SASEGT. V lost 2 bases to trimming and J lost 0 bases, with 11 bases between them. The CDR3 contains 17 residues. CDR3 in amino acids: CASSEIGRSSYNSPLHF. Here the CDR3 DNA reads TGTGCCAGCAGTGAAATAGGGAGGAGCTCCTATAATTCACCCCTCCACTTT.

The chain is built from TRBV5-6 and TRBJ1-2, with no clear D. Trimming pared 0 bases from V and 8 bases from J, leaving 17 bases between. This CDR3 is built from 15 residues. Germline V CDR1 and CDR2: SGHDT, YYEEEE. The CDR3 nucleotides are TGTGCCAGCAGCTTGGTGGTTAGTCACTACGGGGGCTACACCTTC. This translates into CASSLVVSHYGGYTF.

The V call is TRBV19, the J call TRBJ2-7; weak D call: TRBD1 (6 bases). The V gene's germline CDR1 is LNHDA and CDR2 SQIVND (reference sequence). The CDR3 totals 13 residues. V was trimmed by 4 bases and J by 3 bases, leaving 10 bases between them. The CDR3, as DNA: TGTGCCAGTAGTACCCAACAGGGCTACGAGCAGTACTTC. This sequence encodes CASSTQQGYEQYF.

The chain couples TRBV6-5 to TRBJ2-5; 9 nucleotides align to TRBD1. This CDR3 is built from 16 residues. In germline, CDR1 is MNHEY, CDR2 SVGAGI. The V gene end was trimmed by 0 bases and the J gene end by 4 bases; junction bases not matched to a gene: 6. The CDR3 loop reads CASSYSPTGGRETQYF. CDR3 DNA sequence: TGTGCCAGCAGTTACTCCCCGACAGGGGGAAGAGAGACCCAGTACTTC.

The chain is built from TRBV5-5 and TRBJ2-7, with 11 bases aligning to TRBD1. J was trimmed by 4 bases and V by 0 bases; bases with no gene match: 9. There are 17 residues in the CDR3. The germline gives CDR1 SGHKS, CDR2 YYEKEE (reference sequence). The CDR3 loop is CASSLALLDRGLYEQYF. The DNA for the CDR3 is TGTGCCAGCAGCTTGGCCCTCCTGGACAGGGGGCTTTACGAGCAGTACTTC.

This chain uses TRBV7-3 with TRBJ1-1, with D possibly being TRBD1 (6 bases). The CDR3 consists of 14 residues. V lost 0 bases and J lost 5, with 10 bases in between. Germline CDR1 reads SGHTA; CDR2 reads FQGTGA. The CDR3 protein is CASSLTNRETEAFF. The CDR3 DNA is TGTGCCAGCAGCTTAACGAACAGGGAAACTGAAGCTTTCTTT.

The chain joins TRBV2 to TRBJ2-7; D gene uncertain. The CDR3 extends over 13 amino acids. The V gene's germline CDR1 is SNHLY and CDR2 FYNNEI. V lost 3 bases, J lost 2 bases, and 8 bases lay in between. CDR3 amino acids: CASSDQTAYEQYF. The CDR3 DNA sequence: TGTGCCAGCAGTGACCAGACTGCCTACGAGCAGTACTTC.

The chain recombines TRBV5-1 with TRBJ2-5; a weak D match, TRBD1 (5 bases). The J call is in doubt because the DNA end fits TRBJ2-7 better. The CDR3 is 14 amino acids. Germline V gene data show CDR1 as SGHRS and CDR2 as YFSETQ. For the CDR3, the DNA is TGCGCCAGCAGCTTGGCCGACAGCATCTACGAGCAGTACTTC. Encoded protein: CASSLADSIYEQYF.

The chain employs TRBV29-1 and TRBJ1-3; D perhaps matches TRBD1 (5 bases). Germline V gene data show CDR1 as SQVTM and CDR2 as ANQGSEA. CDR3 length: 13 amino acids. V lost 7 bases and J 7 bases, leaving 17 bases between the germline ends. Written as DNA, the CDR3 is TGCAGCGCTGCGACAGCTTTGGGGAACACCATATATTTT. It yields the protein CSAATALGNTIYF.

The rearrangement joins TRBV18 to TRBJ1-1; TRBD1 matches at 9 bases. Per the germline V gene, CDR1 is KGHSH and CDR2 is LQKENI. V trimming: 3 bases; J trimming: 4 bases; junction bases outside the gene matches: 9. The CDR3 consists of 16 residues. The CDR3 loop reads CASSPVEQGASTEAFF. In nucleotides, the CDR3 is TGTGCCAGCTCACCGGTCGAACAGGGGGCGAGCACTGAAGCTTTCTTT.

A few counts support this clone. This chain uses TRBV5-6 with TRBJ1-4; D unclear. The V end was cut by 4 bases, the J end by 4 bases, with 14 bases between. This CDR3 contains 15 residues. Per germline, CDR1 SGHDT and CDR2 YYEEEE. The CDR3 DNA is TGTGCCAGCAGCCCCGGTGGGCAGTTTAATGAAAAACTGTTTTTT. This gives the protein CASSPGGQFNEKLFF.

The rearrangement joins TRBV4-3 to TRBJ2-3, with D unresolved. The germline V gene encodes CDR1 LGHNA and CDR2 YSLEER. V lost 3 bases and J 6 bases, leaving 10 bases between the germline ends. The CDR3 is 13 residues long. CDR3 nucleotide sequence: TGCGCCAGCAGCCATGTAAGTGAGGATACGCAGTATTTT. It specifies CASSHVSEDTQYF.

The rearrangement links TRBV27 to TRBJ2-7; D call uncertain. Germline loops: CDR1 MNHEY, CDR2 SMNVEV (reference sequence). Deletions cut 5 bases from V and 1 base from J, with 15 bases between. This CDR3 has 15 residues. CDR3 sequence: CASSLESSTSYEQYF. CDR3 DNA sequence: TGTGCCAGCAGTCTAGAATCTTCGACTTCCTACGAGCAGTACTTC.

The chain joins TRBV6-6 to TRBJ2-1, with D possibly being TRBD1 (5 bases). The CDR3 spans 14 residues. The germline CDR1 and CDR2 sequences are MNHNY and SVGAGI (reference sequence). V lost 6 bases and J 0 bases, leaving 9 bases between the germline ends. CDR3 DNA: TGTGCCAGCAGACAGGCAAGCTCCTACAATGAGCAGTTCTTC. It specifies CASRQASSYNEQFF.

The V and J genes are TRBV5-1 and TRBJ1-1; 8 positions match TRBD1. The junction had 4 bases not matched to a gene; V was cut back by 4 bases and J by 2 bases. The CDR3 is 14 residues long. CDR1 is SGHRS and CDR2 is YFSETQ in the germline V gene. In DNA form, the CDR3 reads TGCGCCAGCAGCGCGGGGACAGGCAACACTGAAGCTTTCTTT. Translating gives CASSAGTGNTEAFF.

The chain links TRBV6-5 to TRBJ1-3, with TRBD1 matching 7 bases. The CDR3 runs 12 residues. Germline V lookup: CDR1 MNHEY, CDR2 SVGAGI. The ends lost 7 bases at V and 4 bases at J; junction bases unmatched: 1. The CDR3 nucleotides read TGTGCCAGCAAGGACAGGGGAAACACCATATATTTT. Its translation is CASKDRGNTIYF.

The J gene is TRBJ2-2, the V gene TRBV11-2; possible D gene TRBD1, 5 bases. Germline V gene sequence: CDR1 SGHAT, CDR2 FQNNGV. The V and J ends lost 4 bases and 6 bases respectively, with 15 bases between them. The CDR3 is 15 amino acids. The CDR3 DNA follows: TGTGCCAGCAGCTCAAGGGGTCCCGGTCCCGGGGAGCTGTTTTTT. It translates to CASSSRGPGPGELFF.

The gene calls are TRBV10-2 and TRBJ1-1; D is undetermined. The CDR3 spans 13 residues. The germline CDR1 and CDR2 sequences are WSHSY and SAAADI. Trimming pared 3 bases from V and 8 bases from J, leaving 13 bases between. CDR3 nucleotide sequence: TGCGCCAGCAGTGAATCCGGGAAAACGGAAGCTTTCTTT. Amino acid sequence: CASSESGKTEAFF.

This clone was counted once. The DNA of the CDR3 is TGTGCCAGCTCAAGGGGGCAGCCCTACGAGCAGTACTTC. This codes for CASSRGQPYEQYF. The gene calls are TRBV27 and TRBJ2-7; 7 bases agree with TRBD1. Germline trimming cut 8 bases from V and 2 bases from J; bases unmatched to any gene: 6. The germline V gene has CDR1 MNHEY and CDR2 SMNVEV (reference sequence). CDR3 length equals 13 residues.

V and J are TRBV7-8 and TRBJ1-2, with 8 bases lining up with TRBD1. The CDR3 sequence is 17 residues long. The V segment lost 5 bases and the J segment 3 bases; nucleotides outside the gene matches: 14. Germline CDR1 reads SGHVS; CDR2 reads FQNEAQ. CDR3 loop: CASSPADRASWDYGYTF. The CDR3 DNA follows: TGTGCCAGCAGCCCAGCGGACAGGGCCTCCTGGGACTATGGCTACACCTTC.

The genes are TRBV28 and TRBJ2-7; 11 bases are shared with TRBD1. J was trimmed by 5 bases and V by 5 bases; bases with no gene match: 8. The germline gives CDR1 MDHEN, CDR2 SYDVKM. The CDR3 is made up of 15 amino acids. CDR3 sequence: CASSILRDRGNEQYF. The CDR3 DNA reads TGTGCCAGCAGTATACTCCGGGACAGGGGGAACGAGCAGTACTTC.

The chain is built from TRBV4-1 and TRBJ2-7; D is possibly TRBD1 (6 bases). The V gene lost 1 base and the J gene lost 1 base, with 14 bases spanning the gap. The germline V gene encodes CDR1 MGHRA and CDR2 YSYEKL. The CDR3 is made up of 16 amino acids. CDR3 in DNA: TGCGCCAGCAGCCAAGGTACAGGGCGGAGTTCCTACGAGCAGTACGTC. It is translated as CASSQGTGRSSYEQYV.

This chain's CDR3 is CASSLLGTAYEQYF. The CDR3 coding sequence is TGTGCCAGCAGTTTGTTAGGCACAGCCTACGAGCAGTACTTC. V and J are TRBV27 and TRBJ2-7; D is ambiguous. V was trimmed by 3 bases and J by 2 bases, leaving 11 bases between them. Per germline, CDR1 MNHEY and CDR2 SMNVEV (reference sequence). This CDR3 has 14 amino acids.

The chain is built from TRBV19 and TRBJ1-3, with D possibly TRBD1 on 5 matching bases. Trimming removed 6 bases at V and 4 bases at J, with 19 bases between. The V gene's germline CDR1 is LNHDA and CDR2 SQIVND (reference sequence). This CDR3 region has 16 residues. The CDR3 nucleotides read TGTGCCAGTAGCCCTCCCCGGGGGGGTTTCGGAAACACCATATATTTT. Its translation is CASSPPRGGFGNTIYF.

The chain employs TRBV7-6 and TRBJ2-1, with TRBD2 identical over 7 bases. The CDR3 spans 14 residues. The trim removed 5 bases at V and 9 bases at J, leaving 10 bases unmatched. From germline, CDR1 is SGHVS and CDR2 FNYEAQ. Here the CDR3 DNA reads TGTGCCAGCAGCCCCCCCGGGACTATCCGTGAGCAGTTCTTC. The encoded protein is CASSPPGTIREQFF.